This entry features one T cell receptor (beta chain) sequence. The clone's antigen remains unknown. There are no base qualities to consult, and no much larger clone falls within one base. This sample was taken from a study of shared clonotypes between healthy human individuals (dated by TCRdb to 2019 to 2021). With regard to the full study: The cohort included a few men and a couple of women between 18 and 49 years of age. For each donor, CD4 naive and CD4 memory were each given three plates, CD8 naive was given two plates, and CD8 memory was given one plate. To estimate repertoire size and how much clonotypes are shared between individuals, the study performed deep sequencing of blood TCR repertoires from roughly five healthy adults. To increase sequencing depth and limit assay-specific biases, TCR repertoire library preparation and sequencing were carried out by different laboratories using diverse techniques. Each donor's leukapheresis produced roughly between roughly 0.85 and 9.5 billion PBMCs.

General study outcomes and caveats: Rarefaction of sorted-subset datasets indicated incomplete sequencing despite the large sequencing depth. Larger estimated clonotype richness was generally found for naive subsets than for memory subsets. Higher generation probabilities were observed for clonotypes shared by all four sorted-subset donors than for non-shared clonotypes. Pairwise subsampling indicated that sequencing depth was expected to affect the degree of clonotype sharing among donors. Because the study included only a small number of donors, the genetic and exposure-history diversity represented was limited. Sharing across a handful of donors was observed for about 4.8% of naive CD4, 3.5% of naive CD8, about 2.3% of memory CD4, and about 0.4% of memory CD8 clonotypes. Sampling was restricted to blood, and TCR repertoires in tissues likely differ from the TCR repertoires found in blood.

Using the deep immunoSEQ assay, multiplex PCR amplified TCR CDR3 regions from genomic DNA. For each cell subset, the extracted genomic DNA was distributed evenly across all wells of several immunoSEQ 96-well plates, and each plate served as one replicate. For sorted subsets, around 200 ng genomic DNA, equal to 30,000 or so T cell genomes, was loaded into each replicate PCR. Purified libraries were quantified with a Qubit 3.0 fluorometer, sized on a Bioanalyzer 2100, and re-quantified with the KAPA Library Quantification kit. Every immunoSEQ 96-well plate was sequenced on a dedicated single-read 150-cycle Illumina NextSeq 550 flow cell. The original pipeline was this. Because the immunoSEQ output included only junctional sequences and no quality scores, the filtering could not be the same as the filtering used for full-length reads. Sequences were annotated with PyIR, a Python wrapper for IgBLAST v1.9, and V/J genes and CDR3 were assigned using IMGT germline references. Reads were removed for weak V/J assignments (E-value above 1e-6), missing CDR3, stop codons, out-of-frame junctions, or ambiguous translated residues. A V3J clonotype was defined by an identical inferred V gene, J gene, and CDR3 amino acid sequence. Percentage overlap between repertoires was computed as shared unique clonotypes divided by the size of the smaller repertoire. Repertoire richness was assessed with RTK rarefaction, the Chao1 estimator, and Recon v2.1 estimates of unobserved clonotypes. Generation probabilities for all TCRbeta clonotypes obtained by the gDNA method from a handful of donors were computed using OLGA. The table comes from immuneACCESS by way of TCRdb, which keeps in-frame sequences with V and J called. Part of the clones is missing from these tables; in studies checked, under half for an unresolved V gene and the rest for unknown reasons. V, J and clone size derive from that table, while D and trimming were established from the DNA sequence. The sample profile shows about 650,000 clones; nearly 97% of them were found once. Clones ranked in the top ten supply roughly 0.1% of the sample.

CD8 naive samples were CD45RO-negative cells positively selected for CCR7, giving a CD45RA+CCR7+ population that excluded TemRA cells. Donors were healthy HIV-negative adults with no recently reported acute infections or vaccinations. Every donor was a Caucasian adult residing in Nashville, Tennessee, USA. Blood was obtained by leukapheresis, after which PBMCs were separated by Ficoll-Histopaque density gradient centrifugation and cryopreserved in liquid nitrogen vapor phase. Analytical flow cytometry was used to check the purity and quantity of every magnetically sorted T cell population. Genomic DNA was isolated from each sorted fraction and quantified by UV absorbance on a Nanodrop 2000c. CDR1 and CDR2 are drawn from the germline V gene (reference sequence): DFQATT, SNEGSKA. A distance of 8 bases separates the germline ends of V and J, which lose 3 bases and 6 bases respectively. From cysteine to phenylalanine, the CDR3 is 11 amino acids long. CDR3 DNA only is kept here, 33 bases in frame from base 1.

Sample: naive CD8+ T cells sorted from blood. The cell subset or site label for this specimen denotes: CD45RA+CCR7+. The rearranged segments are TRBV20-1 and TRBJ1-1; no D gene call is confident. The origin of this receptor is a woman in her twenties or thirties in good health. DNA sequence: TGCAGTGCTAGGGGCGCCGCTGAAGCTTTCTTT. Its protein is CSARGAAEAFF.